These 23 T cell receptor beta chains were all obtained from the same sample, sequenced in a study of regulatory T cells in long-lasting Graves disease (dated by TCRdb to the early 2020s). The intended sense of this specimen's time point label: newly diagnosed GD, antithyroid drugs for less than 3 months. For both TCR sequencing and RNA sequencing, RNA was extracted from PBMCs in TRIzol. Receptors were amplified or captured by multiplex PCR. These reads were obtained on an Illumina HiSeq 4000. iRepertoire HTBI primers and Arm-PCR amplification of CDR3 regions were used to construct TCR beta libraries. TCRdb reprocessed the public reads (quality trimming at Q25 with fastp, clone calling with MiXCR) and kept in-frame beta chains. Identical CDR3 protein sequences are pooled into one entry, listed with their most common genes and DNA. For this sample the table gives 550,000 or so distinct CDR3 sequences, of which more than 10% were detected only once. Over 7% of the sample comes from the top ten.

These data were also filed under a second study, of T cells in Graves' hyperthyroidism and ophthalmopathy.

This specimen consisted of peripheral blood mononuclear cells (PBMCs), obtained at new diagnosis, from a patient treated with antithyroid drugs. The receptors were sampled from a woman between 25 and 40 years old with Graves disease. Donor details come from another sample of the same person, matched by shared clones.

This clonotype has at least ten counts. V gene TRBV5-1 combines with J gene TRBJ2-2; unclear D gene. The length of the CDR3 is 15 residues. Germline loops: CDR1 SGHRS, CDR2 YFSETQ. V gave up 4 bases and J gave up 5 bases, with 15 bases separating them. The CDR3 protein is CASSVGSDQTGELFF. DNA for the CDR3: TGCGCCAGCAGCGTAGGGTCTGATCAAACCGGGGAGCTGTTTTTT. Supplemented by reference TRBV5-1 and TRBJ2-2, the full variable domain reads KAGVTQTPRYLIKTRGQQVTLSCSPISGHRSVSWYQQTPGQGLQFLFEYFSETQRNKGNFPGRFSGRQFSNSRSEMNVSTLELGDSALYLCASSVGSDQTGELFFGEGSRLTVL.

For the CDR3, the DNA is TGTGCCAGCAGCTTTTCAGGGGCTCGTCAGCCCCAGCATTTT. Encoded protein: CASSFSGARQPQHF. The chain is built from TRBV7-2 and TRBJ1-5, with D perhaps TRBD1 (6 bases). Trimming took 3 bases from V and 6 from J, leaving 12 bases between them. This CDR3 is built from 14 residues. Germline V gene lookup returns CDR1 SGHTA and CDR2 FQGNSA.

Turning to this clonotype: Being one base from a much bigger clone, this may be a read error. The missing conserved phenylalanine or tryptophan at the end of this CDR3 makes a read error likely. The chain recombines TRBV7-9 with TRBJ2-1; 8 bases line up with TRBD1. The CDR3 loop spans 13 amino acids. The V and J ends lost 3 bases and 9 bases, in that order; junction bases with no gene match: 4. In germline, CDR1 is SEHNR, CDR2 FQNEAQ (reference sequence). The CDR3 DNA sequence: TGTGCCAGCAGCTTGACAGGGGACGCTGAGCAGTTCCTC. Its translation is CASSLTGDAEQFL.

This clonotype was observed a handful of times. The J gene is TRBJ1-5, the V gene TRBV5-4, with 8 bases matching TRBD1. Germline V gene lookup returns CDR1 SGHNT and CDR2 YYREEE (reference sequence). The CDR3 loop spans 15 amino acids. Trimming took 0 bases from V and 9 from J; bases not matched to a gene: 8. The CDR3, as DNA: TGTGCCAGCAGCTTGGCCCCGACAGGGGATGGGCCCCAGCATTTT. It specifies CASSLAPTGDGPQHF.

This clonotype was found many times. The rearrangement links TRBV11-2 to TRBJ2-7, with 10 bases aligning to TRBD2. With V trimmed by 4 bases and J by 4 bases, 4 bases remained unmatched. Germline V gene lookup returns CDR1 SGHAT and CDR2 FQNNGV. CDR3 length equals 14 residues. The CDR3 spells CASSWTSGEYEQYF. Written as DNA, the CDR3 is TGTGCCAGCAGCTGGACTAGCGGCGAATACGAGCAGTACTTC.

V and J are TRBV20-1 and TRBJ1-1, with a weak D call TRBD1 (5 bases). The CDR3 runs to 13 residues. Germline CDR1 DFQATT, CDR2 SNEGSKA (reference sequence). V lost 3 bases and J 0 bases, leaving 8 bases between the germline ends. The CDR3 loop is CSARTDMNTEAFF. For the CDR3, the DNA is TGCAGTGCTAGGACAGACATGAACACTGAAGCTTTCTTT.

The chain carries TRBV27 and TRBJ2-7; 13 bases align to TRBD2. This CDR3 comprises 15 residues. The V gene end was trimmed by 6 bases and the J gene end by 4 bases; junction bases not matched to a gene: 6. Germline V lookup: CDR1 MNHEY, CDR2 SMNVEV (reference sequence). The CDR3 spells CASSVTGLAGYEQYF. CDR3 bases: TGTGCCAGCAGCGTCACGGGACTAGCGGGATACGAGCAGTACTTC.

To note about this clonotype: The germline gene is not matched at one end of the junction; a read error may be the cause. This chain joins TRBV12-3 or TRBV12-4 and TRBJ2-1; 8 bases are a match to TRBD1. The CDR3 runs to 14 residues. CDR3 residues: CASSKPGTGVPKDF. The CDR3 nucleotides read TGTGCCAGCAGTAAACCCGGGACAGGCGTCCCGAAGGACTTC.

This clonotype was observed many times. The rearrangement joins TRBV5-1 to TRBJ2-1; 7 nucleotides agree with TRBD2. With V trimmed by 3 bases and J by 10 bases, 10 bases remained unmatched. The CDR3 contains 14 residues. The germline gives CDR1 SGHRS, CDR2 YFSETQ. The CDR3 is CASSSGTTGPEQFF. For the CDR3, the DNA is TGCGCCAGCAGCTCAGGGACTACGGGACCCGAGCAGTTCTTC.

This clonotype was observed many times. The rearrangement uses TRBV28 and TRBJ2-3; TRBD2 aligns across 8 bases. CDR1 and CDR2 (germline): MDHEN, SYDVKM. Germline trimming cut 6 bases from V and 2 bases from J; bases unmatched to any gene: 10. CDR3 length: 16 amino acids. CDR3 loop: CASRPPLAGHTDTQYF. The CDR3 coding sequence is TGTGCCAGCAGGCCCCCCTTAGCGGGACACACAGATACGCAGTATTTT.

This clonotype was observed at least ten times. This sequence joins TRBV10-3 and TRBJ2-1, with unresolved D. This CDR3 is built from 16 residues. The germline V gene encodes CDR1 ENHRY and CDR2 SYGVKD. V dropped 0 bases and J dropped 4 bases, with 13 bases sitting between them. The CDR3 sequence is CAISESDLVGYNEQFF. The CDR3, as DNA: TGTGCCATCAGTGAGTCAGATCTAGTGGGGTACAATGAGCAGTTCTTC.

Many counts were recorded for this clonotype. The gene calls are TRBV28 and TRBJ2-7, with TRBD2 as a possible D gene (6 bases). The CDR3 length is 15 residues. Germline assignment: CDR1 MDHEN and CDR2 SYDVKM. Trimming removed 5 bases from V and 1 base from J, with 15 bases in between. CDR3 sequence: CASSNRGIASYEQYF. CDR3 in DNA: TGTGCCAGCAGTAATCGGGGGATTGCGTCCTACGAGCAGTACTTC. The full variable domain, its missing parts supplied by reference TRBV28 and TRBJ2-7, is DVKVTQSSRYLVKRTGEKVFLECVQDMDHENMFWYRQDPGLGLRLIYFSYDVKMKEKGDIPEGYSVSREKKERFSLILESASTNQTSMYLCASSNRGIASYEQYFGPGTRLTVT.

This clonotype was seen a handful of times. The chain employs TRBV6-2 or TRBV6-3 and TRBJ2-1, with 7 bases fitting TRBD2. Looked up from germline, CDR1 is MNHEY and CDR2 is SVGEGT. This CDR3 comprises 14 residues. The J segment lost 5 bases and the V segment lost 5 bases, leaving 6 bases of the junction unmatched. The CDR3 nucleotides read TGTGCCAGCAGTCTACCCGGGACTAACAATGAGCAGTTCTTC. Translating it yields CASSLPGTNNEQFF.

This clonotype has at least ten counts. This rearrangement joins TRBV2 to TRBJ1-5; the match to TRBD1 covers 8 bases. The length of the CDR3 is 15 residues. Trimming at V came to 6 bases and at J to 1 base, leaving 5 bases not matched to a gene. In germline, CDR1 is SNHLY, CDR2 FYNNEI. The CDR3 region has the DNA TGTGCCAGCAGACAGGGGGGCGGAAGCAATCAGCCCCAGCATTTT. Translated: CASRQGGGSNQPQHF.

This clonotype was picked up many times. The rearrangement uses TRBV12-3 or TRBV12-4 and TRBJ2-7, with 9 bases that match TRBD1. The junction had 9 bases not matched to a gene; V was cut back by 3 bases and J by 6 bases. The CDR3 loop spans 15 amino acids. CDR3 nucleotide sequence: TGTGCCAGCAGTTTTTCGACAGGGGGATCGGGCGAGCAGTACTTC. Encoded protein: CASSFSTGGSGEQYF.

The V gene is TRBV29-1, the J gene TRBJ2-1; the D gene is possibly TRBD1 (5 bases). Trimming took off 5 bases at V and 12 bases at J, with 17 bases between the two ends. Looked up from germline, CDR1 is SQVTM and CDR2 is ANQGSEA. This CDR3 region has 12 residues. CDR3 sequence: CSVRVGQWMQFF. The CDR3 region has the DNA TGCAGCGTTCGCGTCGGACAATGGATGCAGTTCTTC.

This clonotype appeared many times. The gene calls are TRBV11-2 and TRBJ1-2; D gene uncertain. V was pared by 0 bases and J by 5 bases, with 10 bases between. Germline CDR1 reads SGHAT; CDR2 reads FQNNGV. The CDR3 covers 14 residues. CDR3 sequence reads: CASSLDFGPYGYTF. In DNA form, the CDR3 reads TGTGCCAGCAGCTTAGATTTTGGCCCATATGGCTACACCTTC.

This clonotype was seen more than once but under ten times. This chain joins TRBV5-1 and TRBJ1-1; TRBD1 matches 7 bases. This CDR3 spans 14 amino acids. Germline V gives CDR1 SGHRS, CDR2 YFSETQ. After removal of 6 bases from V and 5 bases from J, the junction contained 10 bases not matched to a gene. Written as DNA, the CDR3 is TGCGCCAGCACCCTGAACAGGGGACAGACTGAAGCTTTCTTT. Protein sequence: CASTLNRGQTEAFF.

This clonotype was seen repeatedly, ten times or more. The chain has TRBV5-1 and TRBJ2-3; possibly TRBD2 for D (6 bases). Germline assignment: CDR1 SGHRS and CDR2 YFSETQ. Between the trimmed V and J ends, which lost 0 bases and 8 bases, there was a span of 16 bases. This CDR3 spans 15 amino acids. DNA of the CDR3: TGCGCCAGCAGCTTGGATCCGGGGGTGGGTGTTACGCAGTATTTT. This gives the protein CASSLDPGVGVTQYF.

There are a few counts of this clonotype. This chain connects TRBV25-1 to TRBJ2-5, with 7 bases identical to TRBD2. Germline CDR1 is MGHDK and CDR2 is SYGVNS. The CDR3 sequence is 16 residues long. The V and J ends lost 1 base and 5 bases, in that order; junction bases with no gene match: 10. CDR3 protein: CASSEWQAGSGETQYF. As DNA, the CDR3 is TGTGCCAGCAGTGAATGGCAAGCGGGGTCGGGGGAGACCCAGTACTTC.

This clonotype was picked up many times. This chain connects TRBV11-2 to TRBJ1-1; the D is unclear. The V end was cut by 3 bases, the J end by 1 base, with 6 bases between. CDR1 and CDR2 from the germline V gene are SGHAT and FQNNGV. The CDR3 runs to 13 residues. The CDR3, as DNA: TGTGCCAGCAGCTTTATTCGGAACACTGAAGCTTTCTTT. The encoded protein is CASSFIRNTEAFF.

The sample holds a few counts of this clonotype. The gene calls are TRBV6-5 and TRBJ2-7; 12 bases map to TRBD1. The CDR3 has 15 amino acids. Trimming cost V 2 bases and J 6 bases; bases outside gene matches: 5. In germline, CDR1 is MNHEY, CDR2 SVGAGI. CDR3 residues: CASSYGGTGGAEQYF. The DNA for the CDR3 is TGTGCCAGCAGTTACGGCGGGACAGGGGGCGCCGAGCAGTACTTC.

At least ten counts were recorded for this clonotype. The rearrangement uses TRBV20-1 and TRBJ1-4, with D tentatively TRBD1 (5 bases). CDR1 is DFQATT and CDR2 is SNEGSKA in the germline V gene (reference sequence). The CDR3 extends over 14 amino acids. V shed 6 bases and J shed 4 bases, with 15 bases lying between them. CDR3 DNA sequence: TGCAGTGCCCCCGACAGAATCTTTAATGAAAAACTGTTTTTT. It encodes CSAPDRIFNEKLFF.